The 4 T cell receptor beta chains presented below share a single source sample, sequenced in a study of cytomegalovirus exposure and HLA in healthy donors. Primers: 60 Vbeta forward and 13 Jbeta reverse. The data were produced by immunoSEQ multiplex PCR, yet TCRdb's version contains in-frame clones alone and is incomplete. The sample features 150,000 to 200,000 clones, with approximately 0.82% in its top ten. The sample comprised PBMCs. The receptors were sampled from a woman aged 18-30 years in good health and CMV-seropositive.

The V and J genes are TRBV9 and TRBJ1-5; D gene ambiguous. V was clipped by 4 bases and J by 7 bases, with 12 bases between them. CDR1 SGDLS and CDR2 YYNGEE come from the germline V gene. The CDR3 is 13 residues long. The CDR3 bases are TGTGCCAGCAGCCCCCAAGGAGGGCAGCCCCAGCATTTT. This sequence encodes CASSPQGGQPQHF. The full variable domain, in which reference TRBV9 and TRBJ1-5 provide the parts outside the CDR3, is DSGVTQTPKHLITATGQRVTLRCSPRSGDLSVYWYQQSLDQGLQFLIQYYNGEERAKGNILERFSAQQFPDLHSELNLSSLELGDSALYFCASSPQGGQPQHFGDGTRLSIL.

The rearrangement uses TRBV19 and TRBJ2-1, with 9 bases lining up with TRBD2. J was trimmed by 4 bases and V by 0 bases; bases with no gene match: 4. The CDR3 has 16 amino acids. CDR1 is LNHDA and CDR2 is SQIVND in the germline V gene (reference sequence). The CDR3 DNA reads as TGTGCCAGTAGTATAGATGGTAGCGGGAGTTACAATGAGCAGTTCTTC. Its translation: CASSIDGSGSYNEQFF.

Comments on this clone: Other DNA sequences of this sample code for an identical CDR3. The chain couples TRBV12-5 to TRBJ1-5; D perhaps matches TRBD1 (5 bases). CDR1 is LGHNT, CDR2 FRNRAP, per germline. This CDR3 has 14 amino acids. Between the trimmed V and J ends, which lost 3 bases and 3 bases, there was a span of 9 bases. The CDR3 nucleotides read TGTGCTAGTGGTTTCGACAGTGTCAATCAGCCCCAGCATTTT. Translation gives CASGFDSVNQPQHF. Drawing the rest from reference TRBV12-5 and TRBJ1-5, the complete variable domain is DARVTQTPRHKVTEMGQEVTMRCQPILGHNTVFWYRQTMMQGLELLAYFRNRAPLDDSGMPKDRFSAEMPDATLATLKIQPSEPRDSAVYFCASGFDSVNQPQHFGDGTRLSIL.

V is TRBV7-7 and J is TRBJ2-2; perhaps TRBD2 as D (6 bases). The CDR3 is made up of 12 amino acids. Germline V gives CDR1 SSHAT, CDR2 FNYEAQ (reference sequence). The CDR3 nucleotides read TGTGCAAAACTGGGGGGAACCGGGGAGCTGTTTTTT. Translation gives CAKLGGTGELFF.